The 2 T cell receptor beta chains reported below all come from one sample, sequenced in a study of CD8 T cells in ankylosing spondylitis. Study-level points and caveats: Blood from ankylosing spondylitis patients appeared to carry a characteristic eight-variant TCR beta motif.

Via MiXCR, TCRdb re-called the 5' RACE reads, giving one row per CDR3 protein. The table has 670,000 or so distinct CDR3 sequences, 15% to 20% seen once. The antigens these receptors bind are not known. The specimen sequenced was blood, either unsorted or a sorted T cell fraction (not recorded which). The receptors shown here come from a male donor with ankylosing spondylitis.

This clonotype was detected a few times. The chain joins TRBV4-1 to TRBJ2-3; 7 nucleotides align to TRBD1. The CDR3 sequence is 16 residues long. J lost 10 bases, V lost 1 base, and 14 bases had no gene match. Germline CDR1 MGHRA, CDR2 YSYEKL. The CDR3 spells CASSQVQNTGVESQYF. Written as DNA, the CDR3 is TGCGCCAGCAGCCAAGTCCAAAATACAGGGGTTGAGTCGCAGTATTTT.

CDR3 protein: CASSRETGAASNQPQHF. The CDR3 nucleotides are TGTGCCAGCAGTCGGGAAACAGGGGCCGCTAGCAATCAGCCCCAGCATTTT. The rearrangement uses TRBV28 and TRBJ1-5, with 7 bases matching TRBD1. Germline assignment: CDR1 MDHEN and CDR2 SYDVKM. Unmatched junction bases numbered 10, after V lost 5 bases and J lost 0 bases. The CDR3 is made up of 17 amino acids.